The sequence of this T cell receptor beta chain was determined in a study of blood T cell repertoires in COVID-19. Background on the study: Material from acute and convalescent COVID-19 was sourced from the United States, Italy and Spain. T cells, B-cell-depleted T cells, or PBMCs supplied cDNA or gDNA.

The CDR3 is 16 residues long. V shed 5 bases and J shed 2 bases, with 18 bases lying between them. Germline-derived CDR1 and CDR2 are SGHVS and FQNEAQ. In the source study's methods: Amplified reference gene primers provided the basis for estimating nucleated cell counts. Clones were sequenced by immunoSEQ multiplex PCR, and TCRdb holds only the in-frame ones, with some missing. D and trimming come from the DNA, and the V and J calls and clone size come from that table. Among 37,000 or so clones listed, about 83% were seen once. Sample: peripheral blood. This chain joins TRBV7-8 and TRBJ1-1, with a possible D match to TRBD1 (5 bases). The TCR was taken from a man aged 55-75 years with active COVID-19. CDR3 DNA sequence: TGTGCCAGCAGCCCTAGTCGGGCGGGGGACAACACTGAAGCTTTCTTT. It translates to CASSPSRAGDNTEAFF.